These T cell receptor beta chains were read from a single sample in a study of blood T cell repertoires in COVID-19. Repertoires were generated with immunoSEQ multiplex PCR, while TCRdb's copy carries only in-frame clones and drops some. The sample contains 140,000 to 150,000 clones, 80% of which appear only once. The sample consisted of peripheral blood. The receptors come from a man between 65 and 85 years old who had recovered from COVID-19. Both conserved end residues are part of each CDR3. A D gene is named only where the DNA matches it firmly. Some rows mark clone size as missing; the rest say once, few, many or name a class of expanded clone.

TRBJ2-2	.	.	TRBV4-1	CASSQDLGGFSPGELFF	TGCGCCAGCAGCCAAGATCTTGGGGGGTTTTCCCCCGGGGAGCTGTTTTTT
TRBJ2-6	TRBD1	.	TRBV4-1	CASGTGGVGANVLTF	TGCGCCAGCGGGACAGGGGGAGTTGGGGCCAACGTCCTGACTTTC
TRBJ2-1	TRBD2	.	TRBV10-1	CASSSFSGSEQFF	TGCGCCAGCAGCTCCTTTAGCGGGAGCGAGCAGTTCTTC
TRBJ2-3	TRBD2	.	TRBV30	CACLNLAGEGDTQYF	TGTGCCTGTCTAAACTTAGCGGGAGAGGGAGATACGCAGTATTTT
TRBJ2-2	.	.	TRBV7-2	CASSLGGLLSTGELFF	TGTGCCAGCAGCCTAGGCGGACTGTTATCCACCGGGGAGCTGTTTTTT
TRBJ2-2	.	few	TRBV5-6	CASSQNTGELFF	TGTGCCAGCAGCCAAAATACCGGGGAGCTGTTTTTT
TRBJ1-1	.	.	TRBV7-3	CASSLKQVSFPSEAFF	TGTGCCAGCAGCTTAAAACAGGTGTCTTTCCCCTCTGAAGCTTTCTTT
TRBJ2-7	.	.	TRBV30	CAWGTWAEQYF	TGTGCCTGGGGGACATGGGCCGAGCAGTACTTC
TRBJ1-2	.	once	TRBV6-5	CASSYNRLYGYTF	TGTGCCAGCAGTTACAACAGGCTCTATGGCTACACCTTC
TRBJ2-7	TRBD2	once	TRBV5-1	CASSLWAGAYEQYF	TGCGCCAGCAGCTTGTGGGCGGGGGCCTACGAGCAGTACTTC
TRBJ1-4	TRBD1	once	TRBV6-5	CASSYSWAGGEKLFF	TGTGCCAGCAGTTACTCGTGGGCAGGGGGCGAAAAACTGTTTTTT
TRBJ1-5	.	.	TRBV6-5	CASSLLGRSRGEPQHF	TGTGCCAGCAGTTTACTCGGACGGTCCCGGGGGGAGCCCCAGCATTTT
TRBJ2-7	.	.	TRBV7-2	CASSSQAFFEQYF	TGTGCCAGCAGCTCTCAGGCGTTTTTCGAGCAGTACTTC
TRBJ2-7	.	.	TRBV27	CASSLSGGYEQYF	TGTGCCAGCAGTTTATCGGGGGGCTACGAGCAGTACTTC
TRBJ2-7	.	.	TRBV6-5	CASTTRYRSYEQYF	TGTGCCAGCACTACTAGGTACCGATCCTACGAGCAGTACTTC
TRBJ2-1	TRBD2	.	TRBV2	CASTQQAGYNEQFF	TGTGCCAGCACCCAACAAGCGGGATACAATGAGCAGTTCTTC
TRBJ2-2	TRBD2	many	TRBV7-9	CASSDTLAGWTGELFF	TGTGCCAGCAGCGACACGTTAGCGGGGTGGACCGGGGAGCTGTTTTTT
TRBJ2-5	.	.	TRBV29-1	CSVPGETQYF	TGCAGCGTTCCAGGAGAGACCCAGTACTTC
TRBJ2-7	TRBD1	.	TRBV18	CASSPLGQGNEQYF	TGTGCCAGCTCACCCTTGGGACAGGGGAACGAGCAGTACTTC
TRBJ2-2	.	.	TRBV25-1	CASSDPRTSTGELFF	TGTGCCAGCAGTGATCCTAGAACTAGCACCGGGGAGCTGTTTTTT
TRBJ2-7	.	.	TRBV5-1	CASSLQGSIYEQYF	TGCGCCAGCAGTCTCCAGGGGAGTATCTACGAGCAGTACTTC
TRBJ2-1	.	.	TRBV19	CASTADSSYNEQFF	TGTGCCAGTACGGCGGATAGCTCCTACAATGAGCAGTTCTTC
TRBJ2-2	.	.	TRBV3-1/TRBV3-2	CASSRGGTGELFF	TGTGCCAGCAGCCGAGGGGGCACCGGGGAGCTGTTTTTT
TRBJ1-4	.	.	TRBV5-1	CASSLGTATNEKLFF	TGCGCCAGCAGCTTGGGAACAGCAACTAATGAAAAACTGTTTTTT
TRBJ2-7	TRBD2	.	TRBV29-1	CSARGTSGSYEQYF	TGCAGCGCCCGGGGGACTAGCGGCTCCTACGAGCAGTACTTC
TRBJ1-1	.	.	TRBV7-3	CASSLSYNTEAFF	TGTGCCAGCAGCTTAAGCTACAACACTGAAGCTTTCTTT
TRBJ2-7	.	.	TRBV10-3	CAISESGGWYEQYF	TGTGCCATCAGTGAGTCAGGAGGGTGGTACGAGCAGTACTTC
TRBJ2-6	TRBD1	once	TRBV5-1	CASSMGGTGVGGANVLTF	TGCGCCAGCAGCATGGGCGGGACAGGGGTTGGTGGGGCCAACGTCCTGACTTTC